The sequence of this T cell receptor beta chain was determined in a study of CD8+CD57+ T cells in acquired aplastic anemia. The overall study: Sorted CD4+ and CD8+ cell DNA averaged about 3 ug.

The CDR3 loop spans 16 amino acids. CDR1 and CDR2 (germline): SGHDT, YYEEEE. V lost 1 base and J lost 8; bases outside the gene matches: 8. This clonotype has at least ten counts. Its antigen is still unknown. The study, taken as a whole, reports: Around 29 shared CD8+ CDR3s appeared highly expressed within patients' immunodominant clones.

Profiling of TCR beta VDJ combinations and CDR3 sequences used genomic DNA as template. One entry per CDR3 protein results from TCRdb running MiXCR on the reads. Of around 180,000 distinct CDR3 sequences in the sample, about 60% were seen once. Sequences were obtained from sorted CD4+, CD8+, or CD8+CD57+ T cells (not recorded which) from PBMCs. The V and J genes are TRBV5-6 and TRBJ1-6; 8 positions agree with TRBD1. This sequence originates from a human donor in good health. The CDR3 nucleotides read TGTGCCAGCAGCTTGCAGGGGGCGCCTGGGGATTCACCCCTCCACTTT. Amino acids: CASSLQGAPGDSPLHF.